The 28 T cell receptor beta chains below come from one sample, sequenced in a study of T cells expressing NK-cell markers. From the 5' RACE reads, TCRdb lists one entry per CDR3 protein and no DNA. The sample data list 150,000 or so distinct CDR3 sequences. The sample comprised blood T cells: a sorted CD56 or NKG2C T cell subset, CD4+ or CD8+ T cells, or bulk PBMC T cells (not recorded which). The receptors come from a woman between 18 and 70 years old in good health.

The chain uses TRBV20-1 and TRBJ2-7. Germline loops: CDR1 DFQATT, CDR2 SNEGSKA (reference sequence). This CDR3 is 15 amino acids long. This CDR3 is CSAKSVDGGPYEQYF.

The CDR3 sequence is CASSLELAEIGTQYF. This chain uses TRBV12-3 or TRBV12-4 with TRBJ2-5; TCRdb names TRBD2, which stays unverified in the absence of DNA. CDR3 length: 15 amino acids.

This chain connects TRBV4-2 to TRBJ2-2. CDR1 and CDR2 from the germline V gene are LGHNA and YNFKEQ. The CDR3 length is 16 residues. CDR3 sequence reads: CASSQVSSVTTGELFF.

This chain connects TRBV5-1 to TRBJ2-4; TCRdb's assignment of TRBD2 cannot be checked, as there is no DNA. Germline values: CDR1 SGHRS, CDR2 YFSETQ. This CDR3 has 15 residues. CDR3 region: CASSLEGIGRNIQYF.

The J gene is TRBJ2-5, the V gene TRBV5-6; the TRBD2 assignment by TCRdb is unverifiable without DNA. This CDR3 has 17 residues. CDR1 is SGHDT, CDR2 YYEEEE, per germline. CDR3 sequence reads: CASSLRLAGEWSGTQYF.

The chain joins TRBV7-9 to TRBJ1-2; the D call from TCRdb, TRBD1, cannot be confirmed without DNA. The CDR3 extends over 14 amino acids. Germline CDR1 reads SEHNR; CDR2 reads FQNEAQ (reference sequence). CDR3 sequence: CASSPDISAAGYTF.

The rearrangement joins TRBV3-1 to TRBJ1-6. Germline V lookup: CDR1 LGHDT, CDR2 YNNKEL (reference sequence). This CDR3 comprises 15 residues. The CDR3 protein is CASRGGGGYNSPLHF.

The chain has TRBV20-1 and TRBJ1-6; TCRdb's assignment of TRBD1 cannot be checked, as there is no DNA. The CDR3 spans 16 residues. The germline V gene encodes CDR1 DFQATT and CDR2 SNEGSKA (reference sequence). CDR3 sequence: CSARAKPGPLNSPLHF.

The genes are TRBV6-5 and TRBJ2-7; TCRdb picks TRBD2, but there is no DNA to check that call. The CDR3 has 18 residues. Germline assignment: CDR1 MNHEY and CDR2 SVGAGI. CDR3 region: CASSYRGETSGRAYEQYF.

The chain joins TRBV29-1 to TRBJ1-4; with no DNA, the TCRdb D assignment of TRBD1 cannot be verified. CDR1 and CDR2 (germline): SQVTM, ANQGSEA. The CDR3 runs to 13 residues. CDR3 protein: CSVVSTGPRGLFF.

V and J are TRBV18 and TRBJ2-5; TCRdb's D call of TRBD1 is untestable without DNA. The CDR3 is 15 residues long. Per germline, CDR1 KGHSH and CDR2 LQKENI. The CDR3 protein is CASSPTRTGQETQYF. Together with reference TRBV18 and TRBJ2-5, the CDR3 gives the full variable domain: NAGVMQNPRHLVRRRGQEARLRCSPMKGHSHVYWYRQLPEEGLKFMVYLQKENIIDESGMPKERFSAEFPKEGPSILRIQQVVRGDSAAYFCASSPTRTGQETQYFGPGTRLLVL.

The V and J genes are TRBV6-5 and TRBJ2-1. Germline V gene sequence: CDR1 MNHEY, CDR2 SVGAGI. The CDR3 runs to 16 residues. The CDR3 sequence is CASSSLTGSSYNEQFF.

The J gene is TRBJ2-7, the V gene TRBV5-1; TCRdb proposes TRBD2, but this gene call is untestable without DNA. CDR3 length: 15 residues. CDR1 and CDR2 (germline): SGHRS, YFSETQ. Here the CDR3 reads CASSLESGGTYEQYF.

The chain recombines TRBV20-1 with TRBJ2-5; the D call from TCRdb, TRBD2, cannot be confirmed without DNA. Germline-derived CDR1 and CDR2 are DFQATT and SNEGSKA (reference sequence). This CDR3 contains 16 residues. The chain's CDR3 is CSARDIAAETRETQYF.

The gene calls are TRBV12-3 or TRBV12-4 and TRBJ1-3; checking the TCRdb D call of TRBD1 is not possible without DNA. This CDR3 is 16 amino acids long. CDR3 in amino acids: CASSDRGWSSGNTIYF.

V is TRBV6-1 and J is TRBJ1-5; TCRdb returns TRBD1, unconfirmable since there is no DNA. CDR1 and CDR2 from the germline V gene are MNHNS and SASEGT. The CDR3 has 16 residues. This CDR3 reads CASRGRQALSNQPQHF.

CDR3 amino acids: CAISLDPRGYGYTF. The chain carries TRBV10-3 and TRBJ1-2. Germline V gives CDR1 ENHRY, CDR2 SYGVKD. The CDR3 has 14 amino acids.

The chain uses TRBV6-1 and TRBJ2-2; TCRdb gives TRBD1 as the D gene, but with no DNA this cannot be confirmed. Germline-derived CDR1 and CDR2 are MNHNS and SASEGT. CDR3 length: 16 residues. The chain's CDR3 is CASSGRTAMNTGELFF.

V usage is TRBV4-1 and J usage is TRBJ2-3; absent DNA, TCRdb's TRBD2 call cannot be checked. Germline lookup yields CDR1 MGHRA and CDR2 YSYEKL. The CDR3 sequence is 18 residues long. CDR3 amino acids: CASSQGASGGRPTDTQYF.

The chain's CDR3 is CASRGTSGSFETQYF. The chain combines TRBV12-3 or TRBV12-4 with TRBJ2-5; as DNA is missing, the TRBD2 call by TCRdb cannot be tested. The CDR3 is 15 amino acids.

This sequence joins TRBV3-1 and TRBJ2-2; TCRdb indicates TRBD1, and absent DNA this call remains unverified. The CDR3 extends over 15 amino acids. Germline V gene data show CDR1 as LGHDT and CDR2 as YNNKEL (reference sequence). CDR3 in amino acids: CASSPGTGVSGELFF.

The chain couples TRBV2 to TRBJ2-2; TCRdb's assignment of TRBD2 cannot be checked, as there is no DNA. This CDR3 is 16 amino acids long. The germline V gene encodes CDR1 SNHLY and CDR2 FYNNEI. The CDR3 region is CASSEVGGVSTGELFF.

This rearrangement joins TRBV7-3 to TRBJ2-1; TCRdb calls TRBD2, which cannot be checked without DNA. In germline, CDR1 is SGHTA, CDR2 FQGTGA. The CDR3 extends over 18 amino acids. This CDR3 reads CASSLRPSGGRVHNEQFF.

The gene calls are TRBV5-1 and TRBJ1-1. In germline, CDR1 is SGHRS, CDR2 YFSETQ. CDR3 size: 15 residues. The CDR3 sequence: CASSLGELMNTEAFF.

This chain uses TRBV7-3 with TRBJ1-2; TCRdb outputs TRBD1, but without DNA this stays unchecked. Germline assignment: CDR1 SGHTA and CDR2 FQGTGA. The CDR3 is 17 residues long. The CDR3 sequence is CASSLDGGAGANYGYTF.

This chain joins TRBV7-2 and TRBJ1-2; the TCRdb call, TRBD1, lacks DNA for checking. The germline gives CDR1 SGHTA, CDR2 FQGNSA. CDR3 size: 16 residues. CDR3 region: CASSSLGVTGLYGYTF.

The chain recombines TRBV7-2 with TRBJ2-7; absent DNA, TCRdb's TRBD1 call cannot be checked. Per germline, CDR1 SGHTA and CDR2 FQGNSA. The CDR3 covers 14 residues. The CDR3 sequence is CASSSGQGFLEQYF.

The V gene is TRBV11-2, the J gene TRBJ2-7; TCRdb's assignment of TRBD1 cannot be checked, as there is no DNA. Germline V gene lookup returns CDR1 SGHAT and CDR2 FQNNGV. This CDR3 region has 14 residues. The CDR3 region is CASSHRDRGYEQYF.